This T cell receptor beta chain was sequenced during a study of blood T cell repertoires in COVID-19. Under the authors' procedure: The assay estimated nucleated cells by amplifying reference gene primers. Sequencing was performed with immunoSEQ multiplex PCR; in TCRdb, only in-frame clones are kept and a portion is missing. That table furnishes V, J and clone size, whereas the DNA furnished D and trimming. The data contain a few hundred thousand clones, roughly 89% of them seen just once; the ten biggest clones take up 10%. In terms of age and location, participants ranged from roughly 18 to 95 years and lived in about 25 US areas. Participant reports of clinical history set cohort assignment. In Cohort 3, a recovered donor had either two negative PCRs, clearance, or symptom resolution. Deletions cut 5 bases from V and 7 bases from J, with 12 bases between. CDR3 length: 12 amino acids. CDR1 MNHEY and CDR2 SVGAGI come from the germline V gene.

The sequence came from a woman aged 50 to 65 who had recovered from COVID-19. The gene calls are TRBV6-5 and TRBJ2-7; weak D call: TRBD2 (5 bases). Sample: PBMCs or T cells enriched from blood (not recorded which). The CDR3 DNA reads as TGTGCCAGCAGTACTAGTGCCGGTGAGCAGTACTTC. Its protein product is CASSTSAGEQYF.